This TCR beta chain was documented in a study of a mutant IDH1 vaccine in newly diagnosed glioma. Study context: Males made up roughly 62% and females 37.5% of treated patients, whose mean age was roughly 40 years.

The method was immunoSEQ multiplex PCR; TCRdb's version includes in-frame clones alone and lacks a portion of them. The table has tens of thousands of clones, 80% to 90% seen once. Time point specified: baseline, week 1 (first vaccination visit). The treatment here: pre-vaccination baseline after standard-of-care therapy. With 7 bases removed from V and 10 bases from J, the gap between germline ends came to 10 bases. Germline V lookup: CDR1 SNHLY, CDR2 FYNNEI. This CDR3 is built from 11 residues. This clone was recorded only once. The rearrangement links TRBV2 to TRBJ2-2; D ambiguous. Here the sequenced sample was PBMCs, taken from a glioma patient treated with radiotherapy, temozolomide or both. This TCR was sampled from a woman aged 40 to 49 with glioma. The CDR3 region is CASTGNEELFF. The CDR3 DNA reads TGTGCCAGCACCGGTAATGAGGAGCTGTTTTTT. The full variable domain, in which reference TRBV2 and TRBJ2-2 provide the parts outside the CDR3, is EPEVTQTPSHQVTQMGQEVILRCVPISNHLYFYWYRQILGQKVEFLVSFYNNEISEKSEIFDDQFSVERPDGSNFTLKIRSTKLEDSAMYFCASTGNEELFFGEGSRLTVL.